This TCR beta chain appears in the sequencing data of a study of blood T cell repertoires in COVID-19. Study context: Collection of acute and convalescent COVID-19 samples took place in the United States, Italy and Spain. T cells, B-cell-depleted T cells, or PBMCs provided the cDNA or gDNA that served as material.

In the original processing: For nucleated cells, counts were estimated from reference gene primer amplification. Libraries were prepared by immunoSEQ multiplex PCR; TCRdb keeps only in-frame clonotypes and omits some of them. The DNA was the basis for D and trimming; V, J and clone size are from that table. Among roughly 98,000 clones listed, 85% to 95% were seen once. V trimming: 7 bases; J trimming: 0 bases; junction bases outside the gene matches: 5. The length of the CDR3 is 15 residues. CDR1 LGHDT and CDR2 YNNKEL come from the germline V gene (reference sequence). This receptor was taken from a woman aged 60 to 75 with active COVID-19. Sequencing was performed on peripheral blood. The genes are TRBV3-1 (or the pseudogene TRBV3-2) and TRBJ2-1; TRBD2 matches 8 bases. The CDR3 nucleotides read TGTGCCAGCACCCTAAGCGGGGGCTCCTACAATGAGCAGTTCTTC. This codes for CASTLSGGSYNEQFF.